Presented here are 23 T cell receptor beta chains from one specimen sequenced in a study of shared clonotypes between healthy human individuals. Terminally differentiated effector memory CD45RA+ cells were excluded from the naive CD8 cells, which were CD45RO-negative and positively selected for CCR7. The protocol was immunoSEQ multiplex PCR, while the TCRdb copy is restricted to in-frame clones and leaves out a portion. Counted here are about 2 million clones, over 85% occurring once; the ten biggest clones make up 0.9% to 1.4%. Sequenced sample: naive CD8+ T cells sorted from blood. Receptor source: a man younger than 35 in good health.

CDR3 DNA sequence: TGTGCCAGCAGGGTAGCCTCGACCTACAATGAGCAGTTCTTC. As protein: CASRVASTYNEQFF. The chain employs TRBV2 and TRBJ2-1; D is uncertain. Trimming removed 6 bases from V and 2 bases from J, with 11 bases in between. The CDR3 is 14 residues long. The germline gives CDR1 SNHLY, CDR2 FYNNEI.

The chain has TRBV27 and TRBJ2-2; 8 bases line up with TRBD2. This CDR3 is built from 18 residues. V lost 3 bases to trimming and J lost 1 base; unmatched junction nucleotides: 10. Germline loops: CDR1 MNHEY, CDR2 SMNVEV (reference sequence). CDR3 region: CASSFTAGALLNTGELFF. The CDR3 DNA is TGTGCCAGCAGTTTTACAGCGGGAGCCCTTTTGAACACCGGGGAGCTGTTTTTT.

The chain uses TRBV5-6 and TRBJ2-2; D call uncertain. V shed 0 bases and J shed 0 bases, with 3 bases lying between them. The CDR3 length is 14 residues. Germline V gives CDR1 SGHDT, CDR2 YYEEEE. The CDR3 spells CASSLETNTGELFF. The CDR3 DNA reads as TGTGCCAGCAGCTTGGAAACGAACACCGGGGAGCTGTTTTTT. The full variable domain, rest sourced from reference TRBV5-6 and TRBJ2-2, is DAGVTQSPTHLIKTRGQQVTLRCSPKSGHDTVSWYQQALGQGPQFIFQYYEEEERQRGNFPDRFSGHQFPNYSSELNVNALLLGDSALYLCASSLETNTGELFFGEGSRLTVL.

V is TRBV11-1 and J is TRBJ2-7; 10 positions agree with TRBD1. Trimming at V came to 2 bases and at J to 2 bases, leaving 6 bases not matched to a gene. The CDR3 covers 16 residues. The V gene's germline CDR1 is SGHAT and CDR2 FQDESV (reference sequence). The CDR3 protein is CASSLSSGTGAYEQYF. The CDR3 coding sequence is TGTGCCAGCAGCTTATCGTCCGGGACAGGGGCCTACGAGCAGTACTTC.

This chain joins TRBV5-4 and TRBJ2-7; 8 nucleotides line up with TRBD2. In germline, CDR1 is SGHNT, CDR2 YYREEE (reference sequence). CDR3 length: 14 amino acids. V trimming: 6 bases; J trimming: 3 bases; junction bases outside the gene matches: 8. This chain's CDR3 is CASTNSGDLYEQYF. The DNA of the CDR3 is TGTGCCAGCACCAATAGCGGGGATCTCTACGAGCAGTACTTC.

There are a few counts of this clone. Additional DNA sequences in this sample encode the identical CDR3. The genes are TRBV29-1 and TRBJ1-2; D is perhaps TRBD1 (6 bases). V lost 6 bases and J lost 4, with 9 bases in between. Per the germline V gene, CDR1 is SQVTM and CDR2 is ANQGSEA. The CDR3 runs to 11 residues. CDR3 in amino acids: CSVQGGYGYTF. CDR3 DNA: TGCAGCGTACAGGGAGGCTATGGCTACACCTTC.

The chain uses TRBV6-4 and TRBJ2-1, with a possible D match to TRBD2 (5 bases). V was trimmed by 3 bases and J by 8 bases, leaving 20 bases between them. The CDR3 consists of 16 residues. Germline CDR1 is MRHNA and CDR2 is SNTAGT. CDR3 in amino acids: CASSEGADSATYEQFF. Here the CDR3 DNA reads TGTGCCAGCAGTGAGGGCGCGGACTCTGCCACCTATGAGCAGTTCTTC.

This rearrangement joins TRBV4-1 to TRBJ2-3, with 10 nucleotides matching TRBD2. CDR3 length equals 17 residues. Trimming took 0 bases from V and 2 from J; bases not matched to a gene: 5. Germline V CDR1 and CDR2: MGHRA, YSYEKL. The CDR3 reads CASSQEVLAGVTDTQYF. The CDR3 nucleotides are TGCGCCAGCAGCCAAGAGGTGCTAGCGGGGGTCACAGATACGCAGTATTTT.

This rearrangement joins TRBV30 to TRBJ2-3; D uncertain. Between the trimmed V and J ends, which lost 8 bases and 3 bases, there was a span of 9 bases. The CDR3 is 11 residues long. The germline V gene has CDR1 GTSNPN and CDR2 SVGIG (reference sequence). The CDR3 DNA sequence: TGTGCCACGGACCGTACAGATACGCAGTATTTT. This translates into CATDRTDTQYF.

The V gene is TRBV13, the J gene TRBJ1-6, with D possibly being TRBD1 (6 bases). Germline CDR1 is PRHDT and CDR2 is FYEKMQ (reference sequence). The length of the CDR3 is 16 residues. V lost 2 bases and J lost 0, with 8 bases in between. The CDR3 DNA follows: TGTGCCAGCAGCTTAAGGGGGAGCTCCTATAATTCACCCCTCCACTTT. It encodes CASSLRGSSYNSPLHF.

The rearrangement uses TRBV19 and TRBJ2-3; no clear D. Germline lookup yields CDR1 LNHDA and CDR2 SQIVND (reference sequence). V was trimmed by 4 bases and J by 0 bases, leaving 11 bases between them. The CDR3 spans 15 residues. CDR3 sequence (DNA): TGTGCCAGTAGTAGTGGTACTCTAAGCACAGATACGCAGTATTTT. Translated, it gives CASSSGTLSTDTQYF. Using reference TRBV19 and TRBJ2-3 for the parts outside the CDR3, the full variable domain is DGGITQSPKYLFRKEGQNVTLSCEQNLNHDAMYWYRQDPGQGLRLIYYSQIVNDFQKGDIAEGYSVSREKKESFPLTVTSAQKNPTAFYLCASSSGTLSTDTQYFGPGTRLTVL.

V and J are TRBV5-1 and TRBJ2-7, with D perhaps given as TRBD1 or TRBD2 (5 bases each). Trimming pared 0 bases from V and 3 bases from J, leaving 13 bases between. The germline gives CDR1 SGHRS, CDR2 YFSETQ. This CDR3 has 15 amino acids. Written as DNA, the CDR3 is TGCGCCAGCAGCTTGGATGCGTCTGGGGGCTACGAGCAGTACTTC. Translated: CASSLDASGGYEQYF.

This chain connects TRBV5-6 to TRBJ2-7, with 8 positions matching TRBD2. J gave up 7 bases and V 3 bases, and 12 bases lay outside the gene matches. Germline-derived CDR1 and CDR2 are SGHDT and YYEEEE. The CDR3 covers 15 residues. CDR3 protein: CASSSTQAGAREQYF. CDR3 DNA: TGTGCCAGCAGCTCTACCCAAGCGGGAGCGCGTGAGCAGTACTTC.

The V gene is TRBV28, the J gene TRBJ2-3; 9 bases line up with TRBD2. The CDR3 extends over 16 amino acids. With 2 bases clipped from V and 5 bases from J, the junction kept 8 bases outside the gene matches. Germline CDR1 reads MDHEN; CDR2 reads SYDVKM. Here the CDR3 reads CASSLSAGGEVDTQYF. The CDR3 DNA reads TGTGCCAGCAGTTTAAGTGCGGGAGGGGAGGTAGATACGCAGTATTTT.

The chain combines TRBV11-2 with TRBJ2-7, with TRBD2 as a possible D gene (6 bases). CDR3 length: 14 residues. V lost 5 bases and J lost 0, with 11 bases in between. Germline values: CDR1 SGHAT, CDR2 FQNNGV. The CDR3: CASSHSGASYEQYF. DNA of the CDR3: TGTGCCAGCAGCCATAGCGGAGCCTCCTACGAGCAGTACTTC.

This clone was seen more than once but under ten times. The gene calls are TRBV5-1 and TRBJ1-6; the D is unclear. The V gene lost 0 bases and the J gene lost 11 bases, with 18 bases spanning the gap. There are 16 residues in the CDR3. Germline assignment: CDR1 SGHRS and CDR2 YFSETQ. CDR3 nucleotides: TGCGCCAGCAGCTTGGTCAGCGCCACCCCCTATCCACCCCTCCACTTT. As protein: CASSLVSATPYPPLHF.

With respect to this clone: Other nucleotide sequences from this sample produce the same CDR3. DNA for the CDR3: TGTGCCAGCAGTTATAGTCGAGGCTACGAGCAGTACTTC. This gives the protein CASSYSRGYEQYF. J is TRBJ2-7 and V is TRBV6-6; D remains unclear. This CDR3 is built from 13 residues. The germline CDR1 and CDR2 sequences are MNHNY and SVGAGI (reference sequence). V lost 3 bases and J 3 bases, leaving 9 bases between the germline ends.

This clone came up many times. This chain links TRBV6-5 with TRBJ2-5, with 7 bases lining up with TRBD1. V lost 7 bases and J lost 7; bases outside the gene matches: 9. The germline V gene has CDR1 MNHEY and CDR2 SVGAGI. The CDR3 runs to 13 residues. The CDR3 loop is CASTLTGSGTQYF. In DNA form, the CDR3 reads TGTGCCAGCACGCTGACAGGGTCGGGGACCCAGTACTTC.

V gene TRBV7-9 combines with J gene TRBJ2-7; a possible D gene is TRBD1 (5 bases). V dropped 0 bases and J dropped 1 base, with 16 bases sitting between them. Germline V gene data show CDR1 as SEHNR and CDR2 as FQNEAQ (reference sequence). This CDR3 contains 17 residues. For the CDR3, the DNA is TGTGCCAGCAGCTTAGCGGGTGACAGTCTTCTTTCCTACGAGCAGTACTTC. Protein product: CASSLAGDSLLSYEQYF.

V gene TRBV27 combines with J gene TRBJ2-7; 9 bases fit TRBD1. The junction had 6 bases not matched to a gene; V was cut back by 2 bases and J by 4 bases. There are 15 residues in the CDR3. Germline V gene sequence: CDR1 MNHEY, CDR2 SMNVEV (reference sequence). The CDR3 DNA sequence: TGTGCCAGCAGTTTAAAGGAGGGACAGGGTTACGAGCAGTACTTC. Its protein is CASSLKEGQGYEQYF.

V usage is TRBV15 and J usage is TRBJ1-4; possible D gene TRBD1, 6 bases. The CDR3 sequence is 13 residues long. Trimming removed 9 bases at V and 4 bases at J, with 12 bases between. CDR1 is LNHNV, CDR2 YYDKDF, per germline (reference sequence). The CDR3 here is CATRGLGNEKLFF. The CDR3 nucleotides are TGTGCCACGAGGGGGTTAGGTAATGAAAAACTGTTTTTT.

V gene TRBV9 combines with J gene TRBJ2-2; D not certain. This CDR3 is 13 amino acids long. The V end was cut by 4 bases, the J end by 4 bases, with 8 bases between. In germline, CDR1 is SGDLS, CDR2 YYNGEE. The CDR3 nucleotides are TGTGCCAGCAGCCCCGTGGGCACCGGGGAGCTGTTTTTT. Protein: CASSPVGTGELFF.

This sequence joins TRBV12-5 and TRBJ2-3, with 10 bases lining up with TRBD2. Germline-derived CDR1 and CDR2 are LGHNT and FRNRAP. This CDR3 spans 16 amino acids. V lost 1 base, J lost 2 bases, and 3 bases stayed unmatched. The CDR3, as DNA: TGTGCTAGTGGTTTGGGACTAGCGGGCTTCACAGATACGCAGTATTTT. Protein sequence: CASGLGLAGFTDTQYF.